This record covers a single T cell receptor (beta chain). These data originate in a study of blood T cell repertoires in COVID-19. This CDR3 has 15 amino acids. J was trimmed by 3 bases and V by 4 bases; bases with no gene match: 2. Germline V CDR1 and CDR2: LGHNT, FRNRAP. Measured with immunoSEQ multiplex PCR; TCRdb has only the in-frame clones, and not every one. The sample lists 450,000 or so clones; 89% were seen once. The sequenced sample consisted of peripheral blood. J is TRBJ2-5 and V is TRBV12-5; 13 bases match TRBD2. The receptor was isolated from a man aged 18 to 29 with COVID-19, enrolled during active disease. CDR3 residues: CASGYGLAGEETQYF. In nucleotides, the CDR3 is TGTGCTAGTGGTTACGGACTAGCGGGAGAAGAGACCCAGTACTTC.